The 19 T cell receptor beta chains below were found in one sample sequenced in a study of blood T cell repertoires in COVID-19. Data came from immunoSEQ multiplex PCR; TCRdb stores just in-frame clones and leaves some out. Here the sample spans about 210,000 clones, approximately 80% being singletons. Source material: peripheral blood. The source of these receptors is a middle-aged man who had recovered from COVID-19.

This chain links TRBV7-8 with TRBJ2-7, with TRBD1 matching over 8 bases. There are 15 residues in the CDR3. Trimming at V came to 1 base and at J to 7 bases, leaving 9 bases not matched to a gene. Per germline, CDR1 SGHVS and CDR2 FQNEAQ. The CDR3 DNA sequence: TGTGCCAGCAGCTTAGTAGTCAGGGGGCTCGGGGAGCAGTACTTC. This translates into CASSLVVRGLGEQYF.

This clone was seen a handful of times. The rearrangement joins TRBV6-5 to TRBJ1-1, with 7 bases identical to TRBD1. The trim removed 2 bases at V and 7 bases at J, leaving 7 bases unmatched. The germline V gene encodes CDR1 MNHEY and CDR2 SVGAGI. The CDR3 is 14 amino acids. CDR3 amino acids: CASSYPGDRHEAFF. The CDR3, as DNA: TGTGCCAGCAGTTACCCCGGGGACAGACATGAAGCTTTCTTT.

The chain employs TRBV6-1 and TRBJ1-5; possibly TRBD1 for D (5 bases). The germline gives CDR1 MNHNS, CDR2 SASEGT. This CDR3 is built from 15 residues. The germline V and J ends were trimmed by 0 bases and 7 bases, with 13 bases remaining between them. The CDR3 spells CASSEAPGLGQPQHF. The CDR3 nucleotides are TGTGCCAGCAGTGAAGCGCCAGGGCTCGGACAGCCCCAGCATTTT.

The V call is TRBV6-5, the J call TRBJ1-1; D unresolved. The CDR3 spans 14 residues. Germline V CDR1 and CDR2: MNHEY, SVGAGI. The V gene lost 5 bases and the J gene lost 1 base, with 11 bases spanning the gap. This CDR3 reads CASSLSDTNTEAFF. CDR3 coding DNA: TGTGCCAGCAGTCTTTCCGACACGAACACTGAAGCTTTCTTT.

The table lists this clone with a count of one. The chain uses TRBV27 and TRBJ1-2; perhaps TRBD1 as D (6 bases). This CDR3 contains 16 residues. V dropped 4 bases and J dropped 8 bases, with 23 bases sitting between them. Germline V CDR1 and CDR2: MNHEY, SMNVEV (reference sequence). CDR3 sequence reads: CASSWYGNQGNRGYTF. In DNA, the CDR3 is TGTGCCAGCAGTTGGTACGGAAATCAGGGGAATCGGGGCTACACCTTC.

The CDR3 nucleotides read TGCGCCAGCAGCTTGGAGGGTCGGGGGGGATTCAAGGAGACCCAGTACTTC. Amino acids: CASSLEGRGGFKETQYF. The V and J genes are TRBV5-1 and TRBJ2-5, with 8 bases aligning to TRBD2. This CDR3 is built from 17 residues. Trimming at V came to 0 bases and at J to 5 bases, leaving 12 bases not matched to a gene. The germline gives CDR1 SGHRS, CDR2 YFSETQ.

The genes are TRBV19 and TRBJ1-5; 12 bases fit TRBD1. The CDR3 loop spans 14 amino acids. Germline V gives CDR1 LNHDA, CDR2 SQIVND (reference sequence). Trimming at V came to 10 bases and at J to 6 bases, leaving 7 bases not matched to a gene. This chain's CDR3 is CATSGTGGGQPQHF. The CDR3 DNA sequence: TGTGCCACCTCCGGGACAGGGGGCGGTCAGCCCCAGCATTTT. The complete variable domain, with remaining parts taken from reference TRBV19 and TRBJ1-5, reads DGGITQSPKYLFRKEGQNVTLSCEQNLNHDAMYWYRQDPGQGLRLIYYSQIVNDFQKGDIAEGYSVSREKKESFPLTVTSAQKNPTAFYLCATSGTGGGQPQHFGDGTRLSIL.

This chain connects TRBV24-1 to TRBJ2-1; D possibly corresponds to TRBD2 (5 bases). Looked up from germline, CDR1 is KGHDR and CDR2 is SFDVKD. The CDR3 loop spans 15 amino acids. The germline V and J ends were trimmed by 2 bases and 2 bases, with 9 bases remaining between them. The CDR3 nucleotides read TGTGCCACCAGTGATTCCCGGACTCCCTACAATGAGCAGTTCTTC. Its protein product is CATSDSRTPYNEQFF.

The chain is built from TRBV5-4 and TRBJ1-1; D uncertain. V was pared by 0 bases and J by 1 base, with 10 bases between. The CDR3 length is 15 residues. Germline CDR1 and CDR2: SGHNT and YYREEE (reference sequence). The CDR3: CASSLGGVQNTEAFF. Written as DNA, the CDR3 is TGTGCCAGCAGCTTGGGAGGAGTTCAGAACACTGAAGCTTTCTTT.

This rearrangement joins TRBV7-9 to TRBJ1-4, with TRBD1 matching 10 bases. This CDR3 is 15 amino acids long. The germline gives CDR1 SEHNR, CDR2 FQNEAQ (reference sequence). After removal of 2 bases from V and 6 bases from J, the junction contained 3 bases not matched to a gene. CDR3 amino acids: CASSLLGTGDEKLFF. The CDR3 DNA reads TGTGCCAGCAGCTTACTCGGGACAGGGGATGAAAAACTGTTTTTT.

This clone was detected only once. The chain links TRBV4-3 to TRBJ2-7, with 7 bases that match TRBD1. Germline loops: CDR1 LGHNA, CDR2 YSLEER. The V and J ends lost 0 bases and 2 bases, in that order; junction bases with no gene match: 4. The CDR3 is 15 amino acids. The CDR3 loop is CASSQDTGVAYEQYF. In DNA form, the CDR3 reads TGCGCCAGCAGCCAAGATACAGGGGTCGCCTACGAGCAGTACTTC.

The chain combines TRBV19 with TRBJ2-5; D is perhaps TRBD1 (6 bases). V gave up 3 bases and J gave up 8 bases, with 10 bases separating them. Germline CDR1 is LNHDA and CDR2 is SQIVND (reference sequence). The CDR3 spans 12 residues. CDR3 residues: CASSISRGTQYF. CDR3 nucleotides: TGTGCCAGTAGTATTAGCAGGGGAACCCAGTACTTC.

The rearrangement joins TRBV5-1 to TRBJ1-6; 8 bases line up with TRBD1. CDR1 is SGHRS, CDR2 YFSETQ, per germline. Trimming took 3 bases from V and 8 from J; bases not matched to a gene: 7. The CDR3 contains 15 residues. The CDR3 DNA is TGCGCCAGCAGCTCCCTCACAGGGGGTGATTCACCCCTCCACTTT. Its translation: CASSSLTGGDSPLHF. Supplemented by reference TRBV5-1 and TRBJ1-6, the full variable domain reads KAGVTQTPRYLIKTRGQQVTLSCSPISGHRSVSWYQQTPGQGLQFLFEYFSETQRNKGNFPGRFSGRQFSNSRSEMNVSTLELGDSALYLCASSSLTGGDSPLHFGNGTRLTVT.

The chain uses TRBV6-2 or TRBV6-3 and TRBJ1-2; 7 nucleotides line up with TRBD1. The CDR3 has 12 amino acids. V was pared by 5 bases and J by 8 bases, with 5 bases of the junction left unmatched. Germline V gene data show CDR1 as MNHEY and CDR2 as SVGEGT. CDR3 amino acids: CASSDRASGYTF. In DNA, the CDR3 is TGTGCCAGCAGTGACAGGGCCTCAGGCTACACCTTC.

The J gene is TRBJ2-5, the V gene TRBV5-6; 7 positions agree with TRBD2. The CDR3 has 14 residues. Losses at the gene ends were 3 bases for V and 2 bases for J; bases not matched to a gene: 4. Germline V lookup: CDR1 SGHDT, CDR2 YYEEEE. Here the CDR3 DNA reads TGTGCCAGCAGCTCACCGGGACTACAAGAGACCCAGTACTTC. Amino acids: CASSSPGLQETQYF.

The chain uses TRBV7-6 and TRBJ2-7, with D unresolved. Trimming removed 5 bases at V and 6 bases at J, with 8 bases between. This CDR3 has 11 residues. CDR1 SGHVS and CDR2 FNYEAQ come from the germline V gene. DNA of the CDR3: TGTGCCAGCAGCACTTACTCCGAGCAGTACTTC. Amino acids: CASSTYSEQYF.

This clone was picked up a small number of times. The chain couples TRBV18 to TRBJ1-4, with a weak D call TRBD1 (6 bases). This CDR3 has 15 amino acids. Germline CDR1 reads KGHSH; CDR2 reads LQKENI. The germline V and J ends were trimmed by 1 base and 6 bases, with 12 bases remaining between them. As DNA, the CDR3 is TGTGCCAGCTCACCACTCCAGGGGAGAGATGAAAAACTGTTTTTT. Translating gives CASSPLQGRDEKLFF. The variable domain in full, with the rest retrieved from reference TRBV18 and TRBJ1-4, is NAGVMQNPRHLVRRRGQEARLRCSPMKGHSHVYWYRQLPEEGLKFMVYLQKENIIDESGMPKERFSAEFPKEGPSILRIQQVVRGDSAAYFCASSPLQGRDEKLFFGSGTQLSVL.

The chain joins TRBV18 to TRBJ1-1; 11 positions match TRBD1. V shed 4 bases and J 1 base; nucleotides not matched to a gene: 5. The CDR3 is 16 residues long. In germline, CDR1 is KGHSH, CDR2 LQKENI. DNA of the CDR3: TGTGCCAGCTCACGGGACAGGGGGTACGAGAACACTGAAGCTTTCTTT. Translated: CASSRDRGYENTEAFF. Using reference TRBV18 and TRBJ1-1 for the parts outside the CDR3, the full variable domain is NAGVMQNPRHLVRRRGQEARLRCSPMKGHSHVYWYRQLPEEGLKFMVYLQKENIIDESGMPKERFSAEFPKEGPSILRIQQVVRGDSAAYFCASSRDRGYENTEAFFGQGTRLTVV.

The V and J genes are TRBV28 and TRBJ2-7; no definite D call. CDR1 and CDR2 from the germline V gene are MDHEN and SYDVKM. The CDR3 has 13 amino acids. With 7 bases removed from V and 6 bases from J, the gap between germline ends came to 16 bases. The CDR3 region is CASTRVPFGEQYF. CDR3 nucleotide sequence: TGTGCCAGCACCCGGGTACCCTTCGGCGAGCAGTACTTC.